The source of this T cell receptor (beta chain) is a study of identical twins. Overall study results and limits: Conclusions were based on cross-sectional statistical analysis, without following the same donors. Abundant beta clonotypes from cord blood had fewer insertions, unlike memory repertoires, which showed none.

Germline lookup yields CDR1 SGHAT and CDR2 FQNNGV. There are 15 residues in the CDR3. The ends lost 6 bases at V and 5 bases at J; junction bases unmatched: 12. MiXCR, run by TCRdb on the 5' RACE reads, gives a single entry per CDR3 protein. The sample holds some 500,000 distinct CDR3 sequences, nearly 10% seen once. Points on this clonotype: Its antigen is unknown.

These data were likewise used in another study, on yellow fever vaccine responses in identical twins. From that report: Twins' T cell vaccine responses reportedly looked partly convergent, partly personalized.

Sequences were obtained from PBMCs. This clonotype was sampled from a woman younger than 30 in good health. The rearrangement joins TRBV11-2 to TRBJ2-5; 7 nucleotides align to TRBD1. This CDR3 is CASRIVQGPWETQYF. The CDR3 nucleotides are TGTGCCAGCAGGATAGTACAGGGGCCGTGGGAGACCCAGTACTTC.